This section outlines one TCR beta chain sequence together with its context. Its antigen is still unknown. This sample is part of a study of T cell responses to AZD1222 COVID-19 vaccine. The study, taken as a whole, reports: Elevations in Spike-specific TCR breadth and depth followed administration of two AZD1222 doses. Reports indicate that nearly half of spike-specific TCRs are directed at unmutated variant regions. Possibly, clonal diversity was underestimated; donors were largely white British and included more females. Repertoire sampling was restricted to post-peak T cell response timepoints.

TCRdb's table, derived via immunoSEQ multiplex PCR, lists solely in-frame clones and lacks some. The sample holds 150,000 to 200,000 clones; approximately 86% are singletons and the top ten take 2.6%. Germline CDR1 is MNHEY and CDR2 is SMNVEV (reference sequence). V shed 5 bases and J 0 bases; nucleotides not matched to a gene: 13. The CDR3 length is 17 residues. The receptor was isolated from an adult in good health. Specimen: peripheral blood, collected on day 0 of AZD1222 vaccination. V gene TRBV27 combines with J gene TRBJ2-7; 7 bases line up with TRBD1. The CDR3: CASSPTLGQASSYEQYF. CDR3 coding DNA: TGTGCCAGCAGTCCAACCCTCGGACAGGCTAGCTCCTACGAGCAGTACTTC.